One and the same sample provided the 27 T cell receptor beta chains below, sequenced in a study of Graves' ophthalmopathy and Graves' hyperthyroidism. Amplification of the TCR beta CDR3 regions used RNA transcripts (as template). The workflow started with a first-round RT-PCR run with HTBI primers and then moved on to a second-round multiplex PCR. MiXCR, run by TCRdb on the multiplex PCR reads, gives a single entry per CDR3 protein. The table shows under 800,000 distinct CDR3 sequences, with about a fifth occurring only once. Input material: peripheral blood. These receptors originate from a woman aged 18-29 years with stable Graves' hyperthyroidism. Some clones in this sample may be carry-over from other donors' samples.

The table lists this clonotype with a count of one. Mismatch with germline at one junction end may stem from a read error. The CDR3 DNA sequence: TGTGCCAGCAGTTACTCGGGACAGGGGGCGCTTCCCCAATGGTGGGGAAACGCCATATATTTT. Amino acids: CASSYSGQGALPQWWGNAIYF. The chain combines TRBV6-2 or TRBV6-3 with TRBJ1-3; 12 bases align to TRBD1. Per the germline V gene, CDR1 is MNHEY and CDR2 is SVGEGT. The CDR3 spans 21 residues.

The V and J genes are TRBV6-1 and TRBJ2-5; D not resolved. V was clipped by 0 bases and J by 4 bases, with 9 bases between them. Per the germline V gene, CDR1 is MNHNS and CDR2 is SASEGT. The CDR3 runs to 14 residues. CDR3 nucleotide sequence: TGTGCCAGCAGTGAAGCGTGGCTAAGAGAGACCCAGTACTTC. As protein: CASSEAWLRETQYF.

At least ten counts were recorded for this clonotype. This rearrangement joins TRBV6-1 to TRBJ1-1; D is perhaps TRBD1 (5 bases). Deletions cut 7 bases from V and 1 base from J, with 19 bases between. The CDR3 is 16 amino acids. From germline, CDR1 is MNHNS and CDR2 SASEGT. CDR3 sequence reads: CASNTHGGGANTEAFF. CDR3 in DNA: TGTGCCAGCAACACACATGGAGGAGGGGCGAACACTGAAGCTTTCTTT.

This clonotype was seen repeatedly, ten times or more. The V call is TRBV12-3 or TRBV12-4, the J call TRBJ2-7, with D possibly called TRBD1 or TRBD2 (6 bases each). The CDR3 length is 13 residues. With 3 bases removed from V and 5 bases from J, the gap between germline ends came to 11 bases. CDR3 protein: CASSFVGGDEQYF. Here the CDR3 DNA reads TGTGCCAGCAGTTTCGTGGGGGGCGACGAGCAGTACTTC.

This clonotype occurred a few times. This chain joins TRBV25-1 and TRBJ1-2; D is unresolved. This CDR3 spans 14 amino acids. The germline V and J ends were trimmed by 5 bases and 1 base, with 11 bases remaining between them. From germline, CDR1 is MGHDK and CDR2 SYGVNS. This chain's CDR3 is CASSWTGLNYGYTF. CDR3 bases: TGTGCCAGCAGTTGGACCGGACTTAACTATGGCTACACCTTC.

This clonotype was counted ten times or more. The J gene is TRBJ1-5, the V gene TRBV12-3 or TRBV12-4, with TRBD1 matching 7 bases. J gave up 12 bases and V 3 bases, and 5 bases lay outside the gene matches. The CDR3 runs 12 residues. In nucleotides, the CDR3 is TGTGCCAGCAGTTTGACAGGGATGGACCAGCATTTT. Translated: CASSLTGMDQHF.

This clonotype was detected only a few times. The rearrangement uses TRBV27 and TRBJ2-5; no firm D call. CDR3 length: 13 amino acids. Germline lookup yields CDR1 MNHEY and CDR2 SMNVEV (reference sequence). V shed 6 bases and J shed 4 bases, with 12 bases lying between them. This CDR3 is CASSQISRETQYF. DNA for the CDR3: TGTGCCAGCAGCCAGATATCGCGAGAGACCCAGTACTTC.

This clonotype was observed at least ten times. This chain joins TRBV12-3 or TRBV12-4 and TRBJ1-6, with TRBD1 matching 8 bases. The trim removed 4 bases at V and 10 bases at J, leaving 9 bases unmatched. This CDR3 comprises 15 residues. The CDR3 reads CASSSRTGLRSPLHF. The DNA of the CDR3 is TGTGCCAGCAGTTCGAGGACAGGGTTAAGGTCACCCCTCCACTTT.

The chain employs TRBV27 and TRBJ1-6, with a tentative D call TRBD1 (5 bases). The CDR3 consists of 16 residues. The V end was cut by 5 bases, the J end by 5 bases, with 16 bases between. In germline, CDR1 is MNHEY, CDR2 SMNVEV (reference sequence). CDR3 sequence reads: CASSPPGRTNNSPLHF. Here the CDR3 DNA reads TGTGCCAGCAGTCCCCCAGGGCGGACCAATAATTCACCCCTCCACTTT.

This clonotype was observed a few times. This chain connects TRBV4-3 to TRBJ2-2; a possible D gene is TRBD1 (6 bases). Trimming took off 1 base at V and 7 bases at J, with 16 bases between the two ends. Germline CDR1 is LGHNA and CDR2 is YSLEER. There are 16 residues in the CDR3. Here the CDR3 DNA reads TGCGCCAGCAGCCAAGCAGTTTACAGGGCCGGCGGGGAGCTGTTTTTT. It specifies CASSQAVYRAGGELFF.

V gene TRBV12-3 or TRBV12-4 combines with J gene TRBJ1-5; 8 nucleotides align to TRBD1. V gave up 6 bases and J gave up 4 bases; unmatched junction bases: 8. The CDR3 has 15 amino acids. CDR3 bases: TGTGCCAGCAGGGGAGGGACAGGTAGGAATCAGCCCCAGCATTTT. Amino acids: CASRGGTGRNQPQHF.

In its sample, this clonotype was seen many times. The V and J genes are TRBV18 and TRBJ2-7; 7 positions agree with TRBD1. CDR1 and CDR2 (germline): KGHSH, LQKENI. J lost 0 bases, V lost 8 bases, and 7 bases had no gene match. CDR3 length: 14 residues. The CDR3 is CASSPRDSSYEQYF. CDR3 sequence (DNA): TGTGCCAGCAGTCCACGGGACAGCTCCTACGAGCAGTACTTC.

The sample holds a few counts of this clonotype. The J gene is TRBJ2-2, the V gene TRBV20-1, with 7 bases lining up with TRBD2. This CDR3 region has 14 residues. V was clipped by 5 bases and J by 6 bases; unmatched bases: 9. The germline V gene encodes CDR1 DFQATT and CDR2 SNEGSKA (reference sequence). CDR3 bases: TGCAGTGCTCCCCCAGCGGGGTATCCCGGGGAGCTGTTTTTT. Translated, it gives CSAPPAGYPGELFF.

Many counts were recorded for this clonotype. The CDR3 DNA follows: TGTGCCAGCAGCCAAGATGAGGGTAGCAATCAGCCCCAGCATTTT. Protein sequence: CASSQDEGSNQPQHF. The chain employs TRBV3-1 and TRBJ1-5; D remains ambiguous. The CDR3 sequence is 15 residues long. In germline, CDR1 is LGHDT, CDR2 YNNKEL (reference sequence). V was pared by 0 bases and J by 0 bases, with 6 bases between.

This chain joins TRBV25-1 and TRBJ1-3; D call uncertain. This CDR3 is built from 16 residues. CDR1 is MGHDK and CDR2 is SYGVNS in the germline V gene. V lost 5 bases and J lost 0, with 14 bases in between. The CDR3 nucleotides read TGTGCCAGCAGTCCCCGGGGTGGGAGCTCTGGAAACACCATATATTTT. It yields the protein CASSPRGGSSGNTIYF.

Of note for this clonotype: The conserved closing phenylalanine or tryptophan is absent in this CDR3, likely reflecting a read error. V usage is TRBV18 and J usage is TRBJ2-7, with TRBD2 identical over 7 bases. Germline CDR1 and CDR2: KGHSH and LQKENI. The length of the CDR3 is 13 residues. With 4 bases clipped from V and 5 bases from J, the junction kept 5 bases outside the gene matches. The CDR3 DNA is TGTGCCAGCTCACGTGCTAGCGGCCACGAGCAGTACTAC. Translating gives CASSRASGHEQYY.

The rearrangement joins TRBV6-1 to TRBJ2-4; TRBD1 aligns across 8 bases. The J call may be mistaken, given a closer DNA end match to TRBJ1-2. The CDR3 covers 15 residues. In germline, CDR1 is MNHNS, CDR2 SASEGT. The CDR3 loop reads CASSGGQAGGYGYTF. CDR3 coding DNA: TGTGCCAGCAGTGGGGGACAGGCTGGAGGGTATGGCTACACCTTC.

The CDR3 coding sequence is TGTGCCAGCAGTTTTTACGGGACGGGGACCGGGGAGCTGTTTTTT. Translating it yields CASSFYGTGTGELFF. The J gene is TRBJ2-2, the V gene TRBV12-3 or TRBV12-4; D may correspond to TRBD1 or TRBD2 (5 bases each). There are 15 residues in the CDR3. V was cut by 3 bases and J by 5 bases, with 13 bases left in between.

This clonotype was observed many times. The chain employs TRBV19 and TRBJ1-1; possibly TRBD1 for D (5 bases). Trimming took 4 bases from V and 1 from J, leaving 13 bases between them. The CDR3 contains 15 residues. The germline CDR1 and CDR2 sequences are LNHDA and SQIVND (reference sequence). The CDR3 bases are TGTGCCAGTAGTACAGGGACCGCTCCGAACACTGAAGCTTTCTTT. It specifies CASSTGTAPNTEAFF.

This clonotype occurred many times. The CDR3 region has the DNA TGCGCCAGCAGCTTGGCCGGGACAGCCCAGACGGACACCCAGTACTTC. Translating gives CASSLAGTAQTDTQYF. The chain recombines TRBV5-1 with TRBJ2-5; 7 bases fit TRBD1. The CDR3 has 16 amino acids. Germline V gene lookup returns CDR1 SGHRS and CDR2 YFSETQ. After removal of 0 bases from V and 8 bases from J, the junction contained 13 bases not matched to a gene.

This clonotype occurred a few times. The chain links TRBV11-1 to TRBJ1-3; D unclear. There are 16 residues in the CDR3. Germline V gives CDR1 SGHAT, CDR2 FQDESV (reference sequence). Trimming took 5 bases from V and 0 from J, leaving 14 bases between them. The DNA for the CDR3 is TGTGCCAGCAGCCAAGCTTCTTTTCCCTCTGGAAACACCATATATTTT. This gives the protein CASSQASFPSGNTIYF.

The chain links TRBV24-1 to TRBJ1-5, with TRBD1 matching over 10 bases. The CDR3 has 17 amino acids. The germline V gene has CDR1 KGHDR and CDR2 SFDVKD. V shed 7 bases and J 0 bases; nucleotides not matched to a gene: 8. The CDR3: CATSAGTGDVSNQPQHF. The CDR3 nucleotides are TGTGCCACCAGCGCCGGGACAGGGGATGTTAGCAATCAGCCCCAGCATTTT.

V usage is TRBV28 and J usage is TRBJ1-5, with D perhaps matching TRBD1 (6 bases). V lost 3 bases and J lost 6, with 9 bases in between. The CDR3 has 13 residues. Per the germline V gene, CDR1 is MDHEN and CDR2 is SYDVKM. The CDR3 region is CASSFGRGQPQHF. Written as DNA, the CDR3 is TGTGCCAGCAGTTTTGGCAGGGGTCAGCCCCAGCATTTT.

This rearrangement joins TRBV29-1 to TRBJ2-7, with 14 bases that match TRBD2. Germline V gives CDR1 SQVTM, CDR2 ANQGSEA. Losses at the gene ends were 2 bases for V and 1 base for J; bases not matched to a gene: 7. The CDR3 is made up of 17 amino acids. The CDR3 loop reads CSVETGTSGGWSYEQYF. The CDR3 coding sequence is TGCAGCGTTGAAACGGGGACTAGCGGGGGATGGTCCTACGAGCAGTACTTC.

V gene TRBV15 combines with J gene TRBJ2-7; 8 bases agree with TRBD1. Germline CDR1 LNHNV, CDR2 YYDKDF (reference sequence). The CDR3 sequence is 16 residues long. After removal of 0 bases from V and 2 bases from J, the junction contained 6 bases not matched to a gene. CDR3 region: CATSRDLGQVTYEQYF. The DNA of the CDR3 is TGTGCCACCAGCAGAGATCTGGGACAGGTAACCTACGAGCAGTACTTC.

This clonotype was seen ten or more times. V gene TRBV12-3 or TRBV12-4 combines with J gene TRBJ1-1, with D possibly matching TRBD1 (5 bases). The V end lost 3 bases, the J end lost 4 bases, and 6 bases lay between the germline ends. The CDR3 has 12 amino acids. CDR3 nucleotide sequence: TGTGCCAGCAGTTTTACAGGCACTGAAGCTTTCTTT. Translating gives CASSFTGTEAFF.

This clonotype was counted at least ten times. In DNA form, the CDR3 reads TGTGCCATCCCAAGGGAATTCGGGGCGAACACCGGGGAGCTGTTTTTT. Amino acids: CAIPREFGANTGELFF. This rearrangement joins TRBV12-3 or TRBV12-4 to TRBJ2-2; TRBD2 might be the D (5 bases). This CDR3 is 16 amino acids long. V was clipped by 10 bases and J by 0 bases, with 18 bases between them.